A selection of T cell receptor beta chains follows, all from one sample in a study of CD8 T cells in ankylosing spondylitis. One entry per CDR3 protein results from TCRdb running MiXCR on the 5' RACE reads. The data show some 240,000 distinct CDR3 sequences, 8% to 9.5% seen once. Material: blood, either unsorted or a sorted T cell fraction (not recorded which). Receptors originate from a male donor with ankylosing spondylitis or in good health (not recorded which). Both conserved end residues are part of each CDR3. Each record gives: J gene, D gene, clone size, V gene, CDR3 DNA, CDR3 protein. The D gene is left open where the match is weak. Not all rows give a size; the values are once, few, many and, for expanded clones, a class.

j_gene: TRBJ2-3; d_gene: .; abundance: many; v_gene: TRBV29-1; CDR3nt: TGCAGCGTTTACACAGATACGCAGTATTTT; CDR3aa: CSVYTDTQYF
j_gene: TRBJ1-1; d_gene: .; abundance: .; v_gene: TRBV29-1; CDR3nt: TGCAGCGTGTCTTCGGGGTCGGCCACTGAAGCTTTCTTT; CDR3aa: CSVSSGSATEAFF
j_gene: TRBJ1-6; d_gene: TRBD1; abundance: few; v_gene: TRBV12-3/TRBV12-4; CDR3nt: TGTGCCAGCAGTTTGTACAGGGGCGGATCACCCCTCCACTTT; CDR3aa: CASSLYRGGSPLHF
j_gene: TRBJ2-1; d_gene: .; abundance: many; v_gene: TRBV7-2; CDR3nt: TGTGCCAGCAGCTTACTCGGCCTAGCGAAGAATGAGCAGTTCTTC; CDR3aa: CASSLLGLAKNEQFF
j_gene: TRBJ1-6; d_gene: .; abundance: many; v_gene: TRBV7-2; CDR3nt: TGTGCCAGCAGCTCGAGACGGGGGGATTCACCCCTCCACTTT; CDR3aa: CASSSRRGDSPLHF
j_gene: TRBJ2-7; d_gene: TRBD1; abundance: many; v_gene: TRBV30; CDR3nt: TGTGCCTGGAACCCGGGACAGGCCGCCTACGAGCAGTACTTC; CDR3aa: CAWNPGQAAYEQYF
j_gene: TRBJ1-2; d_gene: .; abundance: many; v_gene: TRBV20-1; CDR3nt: TGCAGCGCCAACACAGGGCCTGGCTACACCTTC; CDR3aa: CSANTGPGYTF
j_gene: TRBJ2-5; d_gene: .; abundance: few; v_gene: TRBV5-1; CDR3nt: TGCGCCAGCAGCCATCGACCTGACCCGGCCGAGACCCAGTACTTC; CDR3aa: CASSHRPDPAETQYF
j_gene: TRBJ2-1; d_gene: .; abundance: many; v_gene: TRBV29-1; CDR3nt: TGCAGCGGAACCGAGGGTTCCTACAATGAGCAGTTCTTC; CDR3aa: CSGTEGSYNEQFF
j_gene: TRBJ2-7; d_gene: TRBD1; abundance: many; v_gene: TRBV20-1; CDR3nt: TGCAGTGCCGTTGGGACAGCTTACGAGCAGTACTTC; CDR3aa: CSAVGTAYEQYF
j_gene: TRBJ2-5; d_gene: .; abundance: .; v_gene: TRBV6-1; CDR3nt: TGTGCCAGCAGTGAACAGGGGGGCCTGGAGACCCAGTACTTC; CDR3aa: CASSEQGGLETQYF
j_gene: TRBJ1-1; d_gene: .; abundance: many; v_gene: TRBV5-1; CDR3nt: TGCGCCAGCAGCCCCCTAAAGAACACTGAAGCTTTCTTT; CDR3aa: CASSPLKNTEAFF
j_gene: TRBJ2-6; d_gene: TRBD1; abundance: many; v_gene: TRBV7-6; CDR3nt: TGTGCCAGCAGCGCCCGGACAGGGGCCTCTTTCTCTGGGGCCAACGTCCTGACTTTC; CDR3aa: CASSARTGASFSGANVLTF
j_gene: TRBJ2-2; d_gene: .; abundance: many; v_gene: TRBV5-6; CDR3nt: TGTGCCAGCAGCTTTCCAGAGAACACCGGGGAGCTGTTTTTT; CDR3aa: CASSFPENTGELFF
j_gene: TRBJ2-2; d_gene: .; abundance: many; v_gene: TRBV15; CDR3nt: TGTGCCACCAGCAGACCTATCACCGGGGAGCTGTTTTTT; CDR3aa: CATSRPITGELFF
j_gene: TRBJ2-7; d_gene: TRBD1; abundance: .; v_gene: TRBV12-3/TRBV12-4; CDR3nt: TGTGCCAGCAGTTTCGCCACGACAGGGAGTTCCTACGAGCAGTACTTC; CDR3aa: CASSFATTGSSYEQYF
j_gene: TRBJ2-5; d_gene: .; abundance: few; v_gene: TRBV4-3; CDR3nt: TGCGCCAGCAGCCAAGTACTCGGACCCAGGCAGGGGATGGAGACCCAGTACTTC; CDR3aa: CASSQVLGPRQGMETQYF
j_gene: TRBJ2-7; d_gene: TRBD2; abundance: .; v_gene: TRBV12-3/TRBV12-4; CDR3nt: TGTGCCAGCAGCAAGACTAGCGGGAAAATCAACGAGCAGTACTTC; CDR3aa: CASSKTSGKINEQYF
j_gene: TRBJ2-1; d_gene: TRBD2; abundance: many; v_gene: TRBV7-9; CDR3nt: TGTGCCAGCACACTAGCGGGAGACAATGAGCAGTTCTTC; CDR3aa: CASTLAGDNEQFF
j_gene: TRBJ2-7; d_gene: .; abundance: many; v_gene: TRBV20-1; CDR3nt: TGCAGTGCTACCGGGGGACTCCTCTACGAGCAGTACTTC; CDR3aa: CSATGGLLYEQYF
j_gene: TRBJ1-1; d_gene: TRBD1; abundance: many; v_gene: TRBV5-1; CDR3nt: TGCGCCAGCAGCTCGACAGGGGCGAACACTGAAGCTTTCTTT; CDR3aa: CASSSTGANTEAFF
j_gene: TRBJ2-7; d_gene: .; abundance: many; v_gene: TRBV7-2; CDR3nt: TGTGCCAGCAGATCCGGGACGGGGGTCAACGAGCAGTACTTC; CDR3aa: CASRSGTGVNEQYF
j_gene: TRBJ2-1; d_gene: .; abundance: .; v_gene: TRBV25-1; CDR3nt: TGTGCCAGCAGTGAAACGAGCAGGGCAGGCTCCTACAATGAGCAGTTCTTC; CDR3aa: CASSETSRAGSYNEQFF
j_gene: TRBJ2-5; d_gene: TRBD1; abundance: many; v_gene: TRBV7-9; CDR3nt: TGTGCCAGCAGCTTACAGACAGGGCTTGCGGAGACCCAGTACTTC; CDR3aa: CASSLQTGLAETQYF
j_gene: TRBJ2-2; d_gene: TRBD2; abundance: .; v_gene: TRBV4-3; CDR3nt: TGCGCCAGCAGCCAAGATCGGGGGGGCACCGGGGAGCTGTTTTTT; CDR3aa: CASSQDRGGTGELFF
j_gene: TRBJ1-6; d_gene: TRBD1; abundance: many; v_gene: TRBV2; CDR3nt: TGTGCCAGCAGGTTACAGGGGGACAATTCACCCCTCCACTTT; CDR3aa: CASRLQGDNSPLHF
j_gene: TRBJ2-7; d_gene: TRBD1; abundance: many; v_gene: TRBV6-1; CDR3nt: TGTGCCAGCAGTAAACCGACAGGGACGGGTTCCGAGCAGTACTTC; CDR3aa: CASSKPTGTGSEQYF
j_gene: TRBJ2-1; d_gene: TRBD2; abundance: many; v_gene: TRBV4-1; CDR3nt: TGCGCCAGCAGCCAAGCTAGCGGGGGGATTTATGAGCAGTTCTTC; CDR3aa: CASSQASGGIYEQFF
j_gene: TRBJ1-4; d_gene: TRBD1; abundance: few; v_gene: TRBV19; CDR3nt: TGTGCCAGTACCTCCGGACAGGGGATCGAAAAACTGTTTTTT; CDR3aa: CASTSGQGIEKLFF
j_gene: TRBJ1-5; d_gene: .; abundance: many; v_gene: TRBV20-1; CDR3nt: TGCAGTGCGGGCACAGGGCTTCAGCCCCAGCATTTT; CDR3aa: CSAGTGLQPQHF
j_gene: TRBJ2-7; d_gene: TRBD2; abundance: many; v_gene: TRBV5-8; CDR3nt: TGTGCCAGCAGCCCTCGTGAGCGGGGCCCCTACGAGCAGTACTTC; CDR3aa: CASSPRERGPYEQYF
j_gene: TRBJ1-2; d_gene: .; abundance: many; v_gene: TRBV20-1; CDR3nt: TGCAGTGCGAGTCCGACGGCTAACTATGGCTACACCTTC; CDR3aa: CSASPTANYGYTF
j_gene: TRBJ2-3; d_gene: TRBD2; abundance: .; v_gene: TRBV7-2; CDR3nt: TGTGCCAGCAGCTGGAAACTAGCGGGAGGTGGAGATACGCAGTATTTT; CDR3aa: CASSWKLAGGGDTQYF
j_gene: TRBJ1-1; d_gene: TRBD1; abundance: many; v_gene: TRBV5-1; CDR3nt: TGCGCCAGCCGAACCGCGGGGACAGGGGCGACTGAAGCTTTCTTT; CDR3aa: CASRTAGTGATEAFF
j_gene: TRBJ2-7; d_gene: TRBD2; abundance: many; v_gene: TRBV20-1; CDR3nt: TGCAGTGCTAGAGATTGGGCGACTAGCGGGAGCCCCTACGAGCAGTACTTC; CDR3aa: CSARDWATSGSPYEQYF
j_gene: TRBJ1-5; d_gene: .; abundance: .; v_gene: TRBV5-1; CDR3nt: TGCGCCAGCAGCTGGATGGGGTTTAGCAATCAGCCCCAGCATTTT; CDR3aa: CASSWMGFSNQPQHF
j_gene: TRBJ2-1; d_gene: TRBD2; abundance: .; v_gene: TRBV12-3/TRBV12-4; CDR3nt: TGTGCCAGCAGTTTAGCCGGGACTAGCGGATACAATGAGCAGTTCTTC; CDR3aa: CASSLAGTSGYNEQFF
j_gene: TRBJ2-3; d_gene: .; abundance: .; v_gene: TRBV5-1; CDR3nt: TGCGCCAGCAGCTCCTCAGGGGGCACAGATACGCAGTATTTT; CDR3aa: CASSSSGGTDTQYF
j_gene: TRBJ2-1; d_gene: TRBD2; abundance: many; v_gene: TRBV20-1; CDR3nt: TGCAGTGCTAGAGAAGGGACTAGCGGGAGGAGTGAGCAGTTCTTC; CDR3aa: CSAREGTSGRSEQFF
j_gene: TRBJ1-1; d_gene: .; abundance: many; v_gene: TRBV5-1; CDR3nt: TGCGCCAGCAGCTTGGGAGACAGTGAAGCTTTCTTT; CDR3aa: CASSLGDSEAFF
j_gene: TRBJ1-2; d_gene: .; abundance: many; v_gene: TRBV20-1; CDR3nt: TGCAGTGCGACCTTTCCCGGGAGCTATGGCTACACCTTC; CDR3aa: CSATFPGSYGYTF
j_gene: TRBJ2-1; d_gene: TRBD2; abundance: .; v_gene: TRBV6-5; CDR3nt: TGTGCCAGCAGTTACGGGGAAATAGCGGGGGATCCCTACAATGAGCAGTTCTTC; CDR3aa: CASSYGEIAGDPYNEQFF
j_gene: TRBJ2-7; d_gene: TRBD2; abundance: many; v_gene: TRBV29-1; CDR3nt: TGCAGCGTTGACGGTCTCTCGGGAGGATCCTACGAGCAGTACTTC; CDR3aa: CSVDGLSGGSYEQYF
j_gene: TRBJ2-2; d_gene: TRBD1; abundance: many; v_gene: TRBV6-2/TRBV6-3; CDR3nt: TGTGCCAGCACCTACTCAGGGGGGAACACCGGGGAGCTGTTTTTT; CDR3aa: CASTYSGGNTGELFF
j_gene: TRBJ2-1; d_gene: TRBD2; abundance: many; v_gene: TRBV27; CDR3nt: TGTGCCAGCAGTTCTTCAGCGGGAGAGCTGTATGTCCAGCAGTTCTTC; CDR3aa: CASSSSAGELYVQQFF
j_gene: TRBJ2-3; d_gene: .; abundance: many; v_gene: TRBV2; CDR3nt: TGTGCCAGCAGTGGCCCGGGGGCAGATACGCAGTATTTT; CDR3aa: CASSGPGADTQYF
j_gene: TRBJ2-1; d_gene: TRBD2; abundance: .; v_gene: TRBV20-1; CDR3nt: TGCAGTGCTAAGAGACTGGGGGGGAGGGGCAATGAGCAGTTCTTC; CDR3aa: CSAKRLGGRGNEQFF
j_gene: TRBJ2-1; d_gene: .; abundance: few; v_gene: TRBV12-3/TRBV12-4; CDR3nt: TGTGCCAGCAGTTTGGGGGGCCGGGGTAATGAGCAGTTCTTC; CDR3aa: CASSLGGRGNEQFF
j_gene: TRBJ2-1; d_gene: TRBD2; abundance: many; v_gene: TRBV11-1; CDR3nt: TGTGCCAGCAGCTTCTATAGCGGGAGGGCCGACAATGAGCAGTTCTTC; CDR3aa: CASSFYSGRADNEQFF
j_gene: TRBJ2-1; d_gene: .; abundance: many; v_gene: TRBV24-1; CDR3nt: TGTGCCACCAGTGATCTTGGAGGGAATGAGCAGTTCTTC; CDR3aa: CATSDLGGNEQFF
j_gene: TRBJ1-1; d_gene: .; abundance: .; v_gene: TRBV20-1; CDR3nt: TGCAGTGCTAGGGGTACAGGGCGCACTGAAGCTTTCTTT; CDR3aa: CSARGTGRTEAFF
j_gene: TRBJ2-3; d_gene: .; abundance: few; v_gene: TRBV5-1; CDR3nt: TGCGCCAGCAGCTTGGGCCCTAGTGATACGCAGTATTTT; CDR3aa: CASSLGPSDTQYF
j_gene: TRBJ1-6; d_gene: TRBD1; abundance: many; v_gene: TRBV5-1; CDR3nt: TGCGCCAGACCCGGACAGGGGGGGAGAGGGAATTCACCCCTCCACTTT; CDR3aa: CARPGQGGRGNSPLHF
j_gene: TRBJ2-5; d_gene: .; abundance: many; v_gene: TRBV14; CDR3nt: TGTGCCAGCAGCCAAGTTGCGGGGGCCTACCAAGAGACCCAGTACTTC; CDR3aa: CASSQVAGAYQETQYF
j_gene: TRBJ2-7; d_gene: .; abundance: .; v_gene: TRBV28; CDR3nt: TGTGCCAGCAGTCAAGACCCCCTCTACGAGCAGTACTTC; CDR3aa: CASSQDPLYEQYF
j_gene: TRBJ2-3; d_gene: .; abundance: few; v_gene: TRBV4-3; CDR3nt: TGCGCCAGCAGCCAAGAACCCGGGGCCACGTATTTT; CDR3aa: CASSQEPGATYF
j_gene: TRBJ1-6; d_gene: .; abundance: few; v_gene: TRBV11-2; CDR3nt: TGTGCCAGCAGCTACAGGGCGGGATCCTATAATTCACCCCTCCACTTT; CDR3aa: CASSYRAGSYNSPLHF